This T cell receptor (beta chain) is drawn from a study of blood T cell repertoires in COVID-19. The overall study: The United States, Italy and Spain supplied acute and convalescent COVID-19 samples. The analysed material was cDNA or gDNA that came from T cells, B-cell-depleted T cells, or PBMCs.

CDR1 KGHDR and CDR2 SFDVKD come from the germline V gene. V was clipped by 5 bases and J by 5 bases, with 14 bases between them. There are 14 residues in the CDR3. Patients in Seattle were enrolled during active infection, then followed longitudinally. In the authors' methods: Amplification of reference gene primers was used by the study to estimate nucleated cell counts. Only in-frame clones appear in the TCRdb table, and some are missing; sequencing was by immunoSEQ multiplex PCR. V and J calls and clone size are given by that table; D and trimming were obtained from the DNA. Here the sample spans over 150,000 clones, over 80% being singletons.

The clonotype originates from a woman older than 75 with COVID-19, enrolled during active disease. The chain is built from TRBV24-1 and TRBJ2-5, with D possibly matching TRBD1 (6 bases). The material sequenced was peripheral blood. Here the CDR3 DNA reads TGTGCCACCAGTGTTACTGGGGGCCCGGAGACCCAGTACTTC. Translation: CATSVTGGPETQYF.